This T cell receptor (beta chain) comes out of a study of shared clonotypes between healthy human individuals. Study results and caveats: Larger estimated richness was generally seen in naive subsets than in memory subsets.

This clone occurred once. Its specificity is unknown. Per the authors' pipeline: ImmunoSEQ sequences covered only the junction and lacked quality scores; filtering therefore differed. The data were produced by immunoSEQ multiplex PCR, yet TCRdb's version contains in-frame clones alone and is incomplete. V and J calls and clone size are those listed in that table; D and trimming were worked out from the DNA. The sample has some 2,500,000 clones; approximately 90% are singletons. V gave up 0 bases and J gave up 9 bases; unmatched junction bases: 12. CDR3 length: 17 residues. The germline V gene has CDR1 LGHNA and CDR2 YNFKEQ.

The chain combines TRBV4-2 with TRBJ2-1; TRBD2 agrees at 9 bases. The receptor was derived from a young man in good health. Some clones in this sample may be carry-over from other donors' samples. The sample taken for sequencing was naive CD4+ T cells from PBMCs. Subset reported: CD45RA+ positively selected. The CDR3 is CASSQDPGREGRGEQFF. The CDR3 DNA is TGTGCCAGCAGCCAAGATCCGGGGCGGGAGGGCCGAGGTGAGCAGTTCTTC.